This TCR beta chain was identified during a study of blood T cell repertoires in COVID-19. Background on the study: The samples span acute and convalescent COVID-19 from the United States, Italy and Spain. The analysed material was cDNA or gDNA that came from T cells, B-cell-depleted T cells, or PBMCs.

Authors' analysis steps: Scientists estimated how many nucleated cells there were by amplifying reference gene primers. Clones were read by immunoSEQ multiplex PCR, and TCRdb kept only the in-frame ones, dropping some. Clone size and V and J calls were adopted from that table, with D and trimming inferred from the DNA. The sample holds 95,000 to 120,000 clones, about 88% seen once. The specimen sequenced was peripheral blood. This clonotype was sampled from a woman aged 65 to 85 who had recovered from COVID-19.

The CDR3 sequence is CATSDLRTGSADTQYF. DNA for the CDR3: TGTGCCACCAGTGATCTACGGACAGGGAGCGCAGATACGCAGTATTTT. The chain has TRBV24-1 and TRBJ2-3, with 8 positions matching TRBD1. The CDR3 contains 16 residues. CDR1 and CDR2 (germline): KGHDR, SFDVKD. Trimming removed 3 bases from V and 4 bases from J; junction bases left unmatched: 8.